The 3 T cell receptor beta chains in this list originate from one sample, sequenced in a study of cytomegalovirus exposure and HLA in healthy donors. Data came from immunoSEQ multiplex PCR; TCRdb stores just in-frame clones and leaves some out. The sample yields 110,000 to 150,000 clones, almost 90% seen once. Input material: PBMCs. The receptor set was obtained from a woman aged 18-29 years in good health and CMV-seropositive.

The rearrangement joins TRBV11-2 to TRBJ2-3; a possible D gene is TRBD2 (5 bases). With 4 bases removed from V and 10 bases from J, the gap between germline ends came to 12 bases. Germline assignment: CDR1 SGHAT and CDR2 FQNNGV. CDR3 size: 12 residues. CDR3 sequence reads: CASSSTLVAQYF. The CDR3, as DNA: TGTGCCAGCAGCTCCACACTAGTAGCGCAGTATTTT.

The chain uses TRBV6-1 and TRBJ2-7; D gene uncertain. The CDR3 consists of 13 residues. With 6 bases removed from V and 3 bases from J, the gap between germline ends came to 12 bases. The V gene's germline CDR1 is MNHNS and CDR2 SASEGT. In DNA form, the CDR3 reads TGTGCCAGCAGCTTGACCGCTAGCTACGAGCAGTACTTC. It codes for CASSLTASYEQYF.

This clone was picked up one time. J is TRBJ2-4 and V is TRBV6-5; 9 bases map to TRBD1. The V gene end was trimmed by 6 bases and the J gene end by 9 bases; junction bases not matched to a gene: 9. Germline assignment: CDR1 MNHEY and CDR2 SVGAGI. The CDR3 spans 14 residues. The CDR3, as DNA: TGTGCCAGCAGCCAACAGGGGGCGGGCTTCATTCAGTACTTC. It yields the protein CASSQQGAGFIQYF.